A selection of T cell receptor beta chains follows, all from one sample in a study of OX40 agonist ivuxolimab in advanced cancers. This table comes from immunoSEQ multiplex PCR, and its TCRdb copy is limited to in-frame clones, with some not included. Of about 71,000 clones listed, around 80% are singletons. Here the sequenced sample was CD4+ or CD8+ T cells sorted from blood, taken in a trial of the OX40 agonist ivuxolimab. These TCRs come from an adult with an advanced solid tumor such as melanoma, head and neck, liver or kidney cancer. Both conserved end residues are part of each CDR3.

>TRBV5-1
CASSFLSGSNYGYTF
>TRBV5-1
CASRVGDSPLHF
>TRBV9
CASSASAMGGEQFF
>TRBV15
CATSRRQATMNTEAFF
>TRBV21-1
CASSKKQRRQSSTDTQYF
>TRBV9
CASSVDGMNTEAFF
>TRBV7-9
CASSSTGYDGYTF
>TRBV18
CASSPQGLPSEQYF
>TRBV18
CASSPKSSNTEAFF
>TRBV9
CASSVASGTDTQYF
>TRBV9
CASSRVGNTEAFF
>TRBV25-1
CASTGADRSETQYF
>TRBV5-1
CASSSTGDYEQYF
>TRBV7-3
CASSLQGAVSPLHF
>TRBV19
CASSGTTGEYYEQYF
>TRBV7-6
CASSSGAGGRKQFF
>TRBV6-5
CASRDQRGGNEKLFF
>TRBV4-1
CASSHKQGAPNYGYTF
>TRBV4-1
CASSQGTPDGRGHTF
>TRBV6-6
CASSFRTGNSGNTIYF
>TRBV5-1
CASSLEPGAYTEAFF
>TRBV14
CASSHSGGAKTQYF
>TRBV19
CASSIGLNEKLFF
>TRBV13
CASSNTGGETQYF
>TRBV5-6
CASSLNIRDNSYEQYF
>TRBV2
CASSDTATTDTQYF
>TRBV27
CASSRGLAGSYEQYF
>TRBV21-1
CASESWGSEETQYF
>TRBV7-2
CASSASSGLYNEQFF
>TRBV9
CASSGGGQGQPQHF
>TRBV14
CASRDLNTEAFF
>TRBV5-4
CASSTGTGWAGELFF
>TRBV7-2
CASSRTSGRVSYEQYF
>TRBV7-6
CASSLTGGGGEAFF
>TRBV5-4
CASSIRGSEKLFF
>TRBV5-1
CASSLDSFSYNEQFF
>TRBV2
CASSGYPAGFKVNTEAFF
>TRBV11-3
CASSSSTLGYGYTF
>TRBV6-4
CASSEQGDTGELFF
>TRBV19
CASSRDRIQPQHF
>TRBV9
CASSSRTPRGTDTQYF
>TRBV5-4
CASSLGGQAGQPQHF
>TRBV27
CASSISQGLNTEAFF
>TRBV19
CASSIAQGASGYTF
>TRBV11-1
CASSLGMALNTEAFF
>TRBV28
CANRDRANSPLHF
>TRBV6-5
CASSRDGYNSPLHF
>TRBV29-1
CSGTLGQGDGYTF
>TRBV5-1
CASMGNTEAFF
>TRBV6-1
CASSELGVTEAFF